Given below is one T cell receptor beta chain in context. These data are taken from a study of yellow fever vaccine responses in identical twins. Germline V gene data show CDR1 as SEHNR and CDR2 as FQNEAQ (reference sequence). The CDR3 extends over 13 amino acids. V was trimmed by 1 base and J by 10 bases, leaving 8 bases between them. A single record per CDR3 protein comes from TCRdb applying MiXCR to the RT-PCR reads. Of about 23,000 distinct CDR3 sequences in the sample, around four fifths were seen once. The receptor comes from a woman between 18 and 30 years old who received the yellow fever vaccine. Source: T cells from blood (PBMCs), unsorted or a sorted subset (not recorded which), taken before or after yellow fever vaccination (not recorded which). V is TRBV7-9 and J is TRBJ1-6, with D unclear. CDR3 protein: CASSLDPGSPLHF. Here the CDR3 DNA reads TGTGCCAGCAGCTTAGACCCGGGGTCACCCCTCCACTTT.